The T cell receptor (beta chain) under discussion was sequenced for a study of identical twins. MiXCR was run by TCRdb on the 5' RACE reads, yielding one entry per CDR3 protein. The data show about 450,000 distinct CDR3 sequences, under 20% seen once. This clonotype was observed a handful of times. Its antigen remains unidentified. Germline CDR1 reads KGHSH; CDR2 reads LQKENI. Trimming cost V 3 bases and J 6 bases, with 11 bases left between them. This CDR3 comprises 13 residues. General study results and limits: Zero-insertion findings could be partly confounded by invariant cells (MAIT and iNKT cells).

This TCR was sampled from a man in his forties or fifties in good health. The sequenced sample was naive T cells sorted from blood. The rearrangement joins TRBV18 to TRBJ1-2; D remains unclear. The CDR3 loop is CASSPNQENGYTF. The CDR3 nucleotides read TGTGCCAGCTCACCGAATCAGGAGAATGGCTACACCTTC.